Following are 19 T cell receptor beta chains from one sample sequenced in a study of blood T cells in healthy people across ages. It was with a sample-barcoded 5' primer and a J-beta primer mix that a second PCR of roughly 6 to 11 cycles was run. TCRdb passed the 5' RACE reads through MiXCR, listing each CDR3 protein once. The sample lists 650,000 to 1,000,000 distinct CDR3 sequences, 35% to 40% occurring once. The sample was blood. All receptors derive from a man aged 18 to 30 in good health.

V gene TRBV20-1 combines with J gene TRBJ2-1; unclear D gene. Matching the DNA end better, TRBJ2-7 makes the J call doubtful. The length of the CDR3 is 14 residues. CDR1 and CDR2 (germline): DFQATT, SNEGSKA (reference sequence). CDR3 nucleotide sequence: TGCAGTGCTCATCCTACAAGGTTCTACAATGAGCAGTACTTC. It encodes CSAHPTRFYNEQYF.

This chain joins TRBV6-5 and TRBJ1-1, with 9 bases matching TRBD1. Losses at the gene ends were 5 bases for V and 3 bases for J; bases not matched to a gene: 4. Per germline, CDR1 MNHEY and CDR2 SVGAGI. This CDR3 is built from 14 residues. CDR3 region: CASSPGQGYTEAFF. Here the CDR3 DNA reads TGTGCCAGCAGTCCAGGACAGGGGTACACTGAAGCTTTCTTT.

The chain combines TRBV20-1 with TRBJ2-7; 7 nucleotides agree with TRBD2. The CDR3 spans 15 residues. Germline CDR1 reads DFQATT; CDR2 reads SNEGSKA (reference sequence). V trimming: 6 bases; J trimming: 7 bases; junction bases outside the gene matches: 18. The CDR3 nucleotides read TGCAGTGCCCTGGGGGAAGCGGGGCCCTACAATGAGCAGTACTTC. The encoded protein is CSALGEAGPYNEQYF.

The chain joins TRBV20-1 to TRBJ2-4; D remains ambiguous. Looked up from germline, CDR1 is DFQATT and CDR2 is SNEGSKA (reference sequence). The germline V and J ends were trimmed by 1 base and 0 bases, with 10 bases remaining between them. The CDR3 runs to 15 residues. CDR3 in DNA: TGCAGTGCTAGAGGGCGGATCCTAGCCAAAAACATTCAGTACTTC. It translates to CSARGRILAKNIQYF.

The chain links TRBV7-2 to TRBJ1-1; D unclear. The CDR3 spans 14 residues. Germline V gene lookup returns CDR1 SGHTA and CDR2 FQGNSA. The ends were cut back, 2 bases at V and 5 bases at J, with 12 bases in the middle. The CDR3 reads CASSLNRGKTEAFF. The CDR3 DNA is TGTGCCAGCAGCTTAAATCGGGGAAAGACTGAAGCTTTCTTT.

This sequence joins TRBV28 and TRBJ2-5; 9 nucleotides agree with TRBD1. Germline V gene data show CDR1 as MDHEN and CDR2 as SYDVKM. The CDR3 has 15 amino acids. V shed 5 bases, J shed 6 bases, and the junction held 10 bases outside the gene matches. The CDR3 DNA is TGTGCCAGCAGTCACCCGACAGGGGGGATGAAGACCCAGTACTTC. This gives the protein CASSHPTGGMKTQYF.

The V and J genes are TRBV9 and TRBJ2-2; the match to TRBD1 covers 9 bases. The ends lost 4 bases at V and 4 bases at J; junction bases unmatched: 5. The CDR3 runs 15 residues. CDR1 is SGDLS and CDR2 is YYNGEE in the germline V gene. The CDR3 region is CASSPTGGSTGELFF. CDR3 coding DNA: TGTGCCAGCAGCCCGACAGGGGGGAGCACCGGGGAGCTGTTTTTT.

The genes are TRBV4-2 and TRBJ1-2; TRBD1 aligns across 7 bases. Germline trimming cut 4 bases from V and 3 bases from J; bases unmatched to any gene: 8. The CDR3 runs to 15 residues. The V gene's germline CDR1 is LGHNA and CDR2 YNFKEQ. CDR3 sequence: CASSRVPGQYYGYTF. The CDR3 bases are TGTGCCAGCAGCCGAGTCCCGGGACAGTACTATGGCTACACCTTC.

A word on this clonotype: One junction end disagrees with the germline gene, perhaps due to a read error. The chain is built from TRBV12-3 or TRBV12-4 and TRBJ2-3, with TRBD1 matching over 7 bases. CDR3 length: 16 amino acids. This CDR3 is CASSFGGRGSADTQYF. CDR3 nucleotides: TGTGCCAGCAGTTTCGGCGGCAGGGGGAGCGCAGATACGCAATATTTT.

The rearrangement links TRBV14 to TRBJ2-1, with D hard to call. Germline CDR1 is SGHDN and CDR2 is FVKESK. This CDR3 is built from 15 residues. Trimming stripped 2 bases from V and 1 base from J, with 9 bases between. The CDR3: CASSQTPYSYNEQFF. CDR3 nucleotide sequence: TGTGCCAGCAGCCAAACACCTTATTCCTACAATGAGCAGTTCTTC.

This clonotype was seen a handful of times. The chain employs TRBV5-6 and TRBJ1-2; 9 bases fit TRBD1. CDR1 SGHDT and CDR2 YYEEEE come from the germline V gene. CDR3 length equals 15 residues. Trimming at V came to 0 bases and at J to 7 bases, leaving 7 bases not matched to a gene. This CDR3 reads CASSLAGNRGLGYTF. CDR3 sequence (DNA): TGTGCCAGCAGCTTGGCCGGTAACAGGGGGCTTGGCTACACCTTC.

On this clonotype: A read error is possible here, since a much larger clone lies one base away. V usage is TRBV7-9 and J usage is TRBJ2-5, with D tentatively TRBD1 (5 bases). The CDR3 is 17 residues long. Germline V gene data show CDR1 as SEHNR and CDR2 as FQNEAQ (reference sequence). Trimming removed 5 bases from V and 11 bases from J, with 30 bases in between. DNA for the CDR3: TGTGCCAGCAGCCCCCGTCCCTCGCAGGGTGTTTTCAATGAGCAGTACTTC. Translated, it gives CASSPRPSQGVFNEQYF.

This clonotype was seen just once. This sequence joins TRBV29-1 and TRBJ1-2; maybe TRBD1 (5 bases). Trimming pared 6 bases from V and 5 bases from J, leaving 13 bases between. CDR1 is SQVTM, CDR2 ANQGSEA, per germline. This CDR3 spans 12 amino acids. The CDR3, as DNA: TGCAGCGTAAAGACAGATCGGTATGGCTACACCTTC. Encoded protein: CSVKTDRYGYTF.

This clonotype has a handful of counts. This chain links TRBV10-3 with TRBJ1-1; TRBD1 might be the D (5 bases). V was trimmed by 0 bases and J by 9 bases, leaving 8 bases between them. The CDR3 is 12 residues long. CDR1 is ENHRY, CDR2 SYGVKD, per germline. CDR3 loop: CAISESTAQAFF. CDR3 in DNA: TGTGCCATCAGTGAGTCGACAGCCCAAGCTTTCTTT.

V usage is TRBV20-1 and J usage is TRBJ1-5, with 8 bases that match TRBD1. The CDR3 is 14 residues long. Trimming took 6 bases from V and 5 from J; bases not matched to a gene: 9. CDR1 is DFQATT and CDR2 is SNEGSKA in the germline V gene (reference sequence). The CDR3 loop reads CSATSGQGDQPQHF. In nucleotides, the CDR3 is TGCAGTGCCACCTCCGGACAGGGAGATCAGCCCCAGCATTTT.

About this clonotype itself: A much larger clone differs by one base, so this may be a read error. The chain combines TRBV7-9 with TRBJ2-4, with unresolved D. The J call may not be correct, given that the DNA end is closer to TRBJ2-7. CDR3 size: 13 residues. CDR1 and CDR2 from the germline V gene are SEHNR and FQNEAQ (reference sequence). CDR3 nucleotide sequence: TGTACCAGCAGCTTACGGGCGGCCTACGAGCAGTACTTC. Protein product: CTSSLRAAYEQYF.

This clonotype was counted only a few times. This chain uses TRBV7-2 with TRBJ1-1; D ambiguous. CDR3 length equals 13 residues. Trimming left V 4 bases short and J 1 base short, with 7 bases between. CDR1 is SGHTA, CDR2 FQGNSA, per germline. This CDR3 reads CASSSTWNTEAFF. Written as DNA, the CDR3 is TGTGCCAGCAGCTCTACATGGAACACTGAAGCTTTCTTT.

This chain links TRBV3-1 with TRBJ1-1; tentatively, D is TRBD1 (5 bases). V shed 0 bases and J shed 3 bases, with 14 bases lying between them. Germline lookup yields CDR1 LGHDT and CDR2 YNNKEL (reference sequence). The CDR3 has 16 amino acids. The CDR3 here is CASSQEEQAPYTEAFF. The CDR3 nucleotides are TGTGCCAGCAGCCAAGAAGAACAGGCCCCGTACACTGAAGCTTTCTTT. Based on the CDR3 plus reference TRBV3-1 and TRBJ1-1, the full variable domain is DTAVSQTPKYLVTQMGNDKSIKCEQNLGHDTMYWYKQDSKKFLKIMFSYNNKELIINETVPNRFSPKSPDKAHLNLHINSLELGDSAVYFCASSQEEQAPYTEAFFGQGTRLTVV.

Note on this clonotype: A much larger clonotype is one base distant, so this may be a read error. The V and J genes are TRBV4-1 and TRBJ2-3; unclear D gene. Germline V gene sequence: CDR1 MGHRA, CDR2 YSYEKL. V gave up 1 base and J gave up 0 bases, with 14 bases separating them. CDR3 length equals 17 residues. The DNA of the CDR3 is TGCGCCAGCAGCCAAGTCGTCTACCCGACTAGCACAGATACGCAGTATTTT. Protein product: CASSQVVYPTSTDTQYF.